This T cell receptor (beta chain) was captured by sequencing in a study of cytomegalovirus exposure and HLA in healthy donors. Regarding the study as a whole: Sequencing depth across donors, presence/absence analyses assumed, was roughly uniform.

Germline CDR1 and CDR2: SEHNR and FQNEAQ (reference sequence). V was pared by 2 bases and J by 8 bases, with 7 bases between. CDR3 size: 13 residues. On this clone: What it binds is unknown.

60 Vbeta and 13 Jbeta primers were used in PCR. The data were produced by immunoSEQ multiplex PCR, yet TCRdb's version contains in-frame clones alone and is incomplete. Of tens of thousands of clones listed, 70% are singletons. The sequenced material came from PBMCs. The chain has TRBV7-9 and TRBJ1-6, with D unclear. This sequence originates from a woman in her fifties or sixties in good health and CMV-seropositive. The CDR3 sequence: CASSLMADSPLHF. The CDR3 DNA follows: TGTGCCAGCAGCTTAATGGCGGATTCACCCCTCCACTTT.